This TCR beta chain was documented in a study of regulatory T cells in long-lasting Graves disease. Whole-study findings and limits: A greater number of public clonotypes (approximately 2,500) was shared by persistent patients than by new patients (around 960). Lower TCR diversity characterized persistent Graves' patients relative to newly diagnosed patients.

Germline V gene data show CDR1 as SEHNR and CDR2 as FQNEAQ (reference sequence). The CDR3 contains 17 residues. The ends lost 4 bases at V and 6 bases at J; junction bases unmatched: 11. Described time point: newly diagnosed GD, antithyroid drugs for less than 3 months. RNA extracted from PBMCs served as the sequencing template. Worth noting for this clonotype: No antigen is known for it.

HTBI primers from iRepertoire and Arm-PCR of CDR3 regions yielded the TCR beta libraries. MiXCR was run by TCRdb on the multiplex PCR reads, yielding one entry per CDR3 protein. The table includes more than 450,000 distinct CDR3 sequences, 16% detected once. The data also belong to a second study, concerning T cells in Graves' hyperthyroidism and ophthalmopathy. That paper states: Blood also carried most thyroid clonotypes expanded above 0.001.

The genes are TRBV7-9 and TRBJ2-1, with 11 bases aligning to TRBD1. Specimen: peripheral blood mononuclear cells (PBMCs), collected at new diagnosis, from a patient treated with antithyroid drugs. This clonotype originated in a man aged 40-55 years with Graves disease. The CDR3 DNA is TGTGCCAGCAGCTCGCATGATGGACAGGGGGCGGGCAATGAGCAGTTCTTC. This encodes CASSSHDGQGAGNEQFF.